These 28 T cell receptor beta chains share one sample of origin, sequenced in a study of T cell responses to AZD1222 COVID-19 vaccine. Method: immunoSEQ multiplex PCR; TCRdb's copy keeps in-frame clones and lacks some. The sample consists of around 150,000 clones, 80% to 95% of them appearing once. Source: peripheral blood, taken 28 days after the second AZD1222 dose. These receptors all come from an adult who received the AZD1222 COVID-19 vaccine.

The rearrangement joins TRBV2 to TRBJ1-1; D is unresolved. Per germline, CDR1 SNHLY and CDR2 FYNNEI. Trimming took 3 bases from V and 1 from J, leaving 9 bases between them. The CDR3 sequence is 14 residues long. CDR3 coding DNA: TGTGCCAGCAGTGATTACGGACCGAACACTGAAGCTTTCTTT. This translates into CASSDYGPNTEAFF.

V is TRBV7-2 and J is TRBJ1-5; D unclear. Germline CDR1 is SGHTA and CDR2 is FQGNSA. Trimming cost V 5 bases and J 4 bases, with 12 bases left between them. The CDR3 runs to 14 residues. The CDR3 nucleotides read TGTGCCAGCAGCACCGAAGTGGGAAATCAGCCCCAGCATTTT. This translates into CASSTEVGNQPQHF.

This clone appeared many times. This chain uses TRBV2 with TRBJ2-4; 7 bases are a match to TRBD2. After removal of 6 bases from V and 4 bases from J, the junction contained 15 bases not matched to a gene. The CDR3 length is 17 residues. Germline V gene sequence: CDR1 SNHLY, CDR2 FYNNEI. The CDR3 region has the DNA TGTGCCAGCAGACCCCCGTCGGGAGCGGGGCAGAAAAACATTCAGTACTTC. Translating it yields CASRPPSGAGQKNIQYF.

The CDR3 coding sequence is TGTGCCAGCAGTCAACCGGGGGGACCGTCCTATGGCTACACCTTC. Encoded protein: CASSQPGGPSYGYTF. The chain couples TRBV6-6 to TRBJ1-2; possibly TRBD1 for D (5 bases). The CDR3 is 15 amino acids. V was clipped by 5 bases and J by 4 bases, with 17 bases between them. The germline gives CDR1 MNHNY, CDR2 SVGAGI (reference sequence).

Here the CDR3 reads CASSRTSRAYEQYF. The CDR3 region has the DNA TGTGCCAGTTCCCGGACAAGCAGGGCCTACGAGCAGTACTTC. The chain combines TRBV28 with TRBJ2-7; the D gene is possibly TRBD1 (5 bases). With 9 bases removed from V and 2 bases from J, the gap between germline ends came to 17 bases. This CDR3 spans 14 amino acids. Germline lookup yields CDR1 MDHEN and CDR2 SYDVKM.

The chain is built from TRBV6-5 and TRBJ1-5; 9 bases are a match to TRBD1. CDR1 and CDR2 from the germline V gene are MNHEY and SVGAGI. V shed 4 bases, J shed 4 bases, and the junction held 5 bases outside the gene matches. The CDR3 consists of 15 residues. CDR3 nucleotide sequence: TGTGCCAGCAGTTCCACTGGACAGGGGAATCAGCCCCAGCATTTT. It yields the protein CASSSTGQGNQPQHF.

V usage is TRBV2 and J usage is TRBJ2-3; TRBD1 is a possible D gene (6 bases). Germline CDR1 reads SNHLY; CDR2 reads FYNNEI. The CDR3 runs 12 residues. V lost 11 bases to trimming and J lost 3 bases, with 12 bases between them. The CDR3 DNA reads TGTGCCGGTCGGACAGATACAGATACGCAGTATTTT. Residues: CAGRTDTDTQYF.

V usage is TRBV7-9 and J usage is TRBJ1-2; 7 bases are shared with TRBD1. Losses at the gene ends were 5 bases for V and 5 bases for J; bases not matched to a gene: 5. Per germline, CDR1 SEHNR and CDR2 FQNEAQ (reference sequence). The CDR3 has 13 amino acids. Written as DNA, the CDR3 is TGTGCCAGCAGCCCTACAGGGGTATATGGCTACACCTTC. It specifies CASSPTGVYGYTF.

The chain joins TRBV12-3 or TRBV12-4 to TRBJ2-7; D is undetermined. This CDR3 is built from 12 residues. V was trimmed by 7 bases and J by 6 bases, leaving 13 bases between them. DNA for the CDR3: TGTGCCAGCACCCGCAGGAACTCCGAGCAGTACTTC. This encodes CASTRRNSEQYF.

The sample holds one count of this clone. This chain uses TRBV9 with TRBJ1-3, with 9 bases matching TRBD1. The CDR3 is 15 residues long. The ends lost 2 bases at V and 9 bases at J; junction bases unmatched: 9. Germline assignment: CDR1 SGDLS and CDR2 YYNGEE. This CDR3 reads CASSVTGQGEGTIYF. The DNA of the CDR3 is TGTGCCAGCAGCGTTACGGGACAGGGAGAGGGCACCATATATTTT. The full variable domain, its missing parts supplied by reference TRBV9 and TRBJ1-3, is DSGVTQTPKHLITATGQRVTLRCSPRSGDLSVYWYQQSLDQGLQFLIQYYNGEERAKGNILERFSAQQFPDLHSELNLSSLELGDSALYFCASSVTGQGEGTIYFGEGSWLTVV.

The rearrangement links TRBV6-5 to TRBJ1-1, with a tentative D call TRBD1 (6 bases). The CDR3 runs 13 residues. V lost 6 bases, J lost 1 base, and 9 bases lay in between. Germline V gene data show CDR1 as MNHEY and CDR2 as SVGAGI. CDR3: CASSGQRNTEAFF. CDR3 nucleotides: TGTGCCAGCAGCGGACAGAGGAACACTGAAGCTTTCTTT.

In its sample, this clone was seen once. CDR3 residues: CASTDRSSYEQYF. The CDR3 nucleotides are TGTGCCAGCACCGACCGAAGCTCCTACGAGCAGTACTTC. J is TRBJ2-7 and V is TRBV21-1. TRBV21-1 is deemed a pseudogene. The CDR3 has 13 amino acids.

This clone was recorded only once. The genes are TRBV6-6 and TRBJ1-4, with 10 bases that match TRBD1. The germline gives CDR1 MNHNY, CDR2 SVGAGI (reference sequence). J lost 6 bases, V lost 4 bases, and 8 bases had no gene match. The CDR3 is 16 residues long. The DNA of the CDR3 is TGTGCCAGCAGTTCGTCCCCCGGGACAGGGGATGAAAAACTGTTTTTT. This codes for CASSSSPGTGDEKLFF.

This chain connects TRBV27 to TRBJ1-6, with D unresolved. V was pared by 2 bases and J by 6 bases, with 11 bases between. The CDR3 totals 15 residues. Germline lookup yields CDR1 MNHEY and CDR2 SMNVEV (reference sequence). CDR3 sequence: CASSLNGNFNSPLHF. The CDR3 coding sequence is TGTGCCAGCAGTTTAAACGGGAATTTTAATTCACCCCTCCACTTT.

The chain carries TRBV11-2 and TRBJ2-1; 14 bases are a match to TRBD2. With V trimmed by 5 bases and J by 0 bases, 6 bases remained unmatched. This CDR3 contains 18 residues. Germline values: CDR1 SGHAT, CDR2 FQNNGV. CDR3 sequence (DNA): TGTGCCAGCAGCCGGGGGACTAGCGGGGGAAGCTCCTACAATGAGCAGTTCTTC. This codes for CASSRGTSGGSSYNEQFF.

This clone was counted between two and nine times. The chain is built from TRBV19 and TRBJ1-1, with 10 nucleotides matching TRBD1. The CDR3 extends over 16 amino acids. J lost 0 bases, V lost 5 bases, and 6 bases had no gene match. CDR1 and CDR2 from the germline V gene are LNHDA and SQIVND (reference sequence). CDR3 nucleotide sequence: TGTGCCAGTAGTCCAGAGACAGGGGGCATGAACACTGAAGCTTTCTTT. Protein: CASSPETGGMNTEAFF.

This clone has just one count. This chain connects TRBV2 to TRBJ1-2, with D maybe TRBD1 (5 bases). CDR1 and CDR2 (germline): SNHLY, FYNNEI. The CDR3 extends over 13 amino acids. Trimming removed 7 bases from V and 8 bases from J, with 17 bases in between. For the CDR3, the DNA is TGTGCCAGCACATCTAATCAGGGAGAGGGCTACACCTTC. It translates to CASTSNQGEGYTF.

The CDR3 DNA sequence: TGTGCCAGTAGTATAAAGGCAGGGGGCGCGATCGGAGCGAAGACTGAAGCTTTCTTT. Protein product: CASSIKAGGAIGAKTEAFF. This chain uses TRBV19 with TRBJ1-1, with 8 bases fitting TRBD1. Trimming cost V 2 bases and J 5 bases; bases outside gene matches: 19. CDR3 length: 19 residues. Germline CDR1 is LNHDA and CDR2 is SQIVND (reference sequence).

The V gene is TRBV10-1, the J gene TRBJ2-3, with unresolved D. The germline V and J ends were trimmed by 4 bases and 0 bases, with 5 bases remaining between them. CDR1 WNHNN and CDR2 SYGVQD come from the germline V gene (reference sequence). This CDR3 is 13 amino acids long. CDR3 residues: CASSADSTDTQYF. CDR3 DNA: TGCGCCAGCAGTGCGGACAGCACAGATACGCAGTATTTT.

The chain uses TRBV3-1 (or the pseudogene TRBV3-2) and TRBJ2-7; 8 bases align to TRBD1. The junction had 14 bases not matched to a gene; V was cut back by 4 bases and J by 6 bases. Germline CDR1 and CDR2: LGHDT and YNNKEL (reference sequence). The CDR3 length is 16 residues. CDR3 nucleotide sequence: TGTGCCAGCAGCCCCGCTGGACAGGGCGCACGGTTCGAGCAGTACTTC. This gives the protein CASSPAGQGARFEQYF.

The rearrangement links TRBV27 to TRBJ2-7; 12 bases agree with TRBD1. Germline CDR1 is MNHEY and CDR2 is SMNVEV (reference sequence). Trimming at V came to 8 bases and at J to 6 bases, leaving 8 bases not matched to a gene. The CDR3 covers 14 residues. The CDR3: CASAPGTGGFEQYF. CDR3 DNA sequence: TGTGCCAGCGCCCCCGGGACAGGGGGCTTCGAGCAGTACTTC.

V is TRBV29-1 and J is TRBJ2-7, with D perhaps matching TRBD1 (6 bases). Trimming left V 6 bases short and J 4 bases short, with 13 bases between. Germline CDR1 and CDR2: SQVTM and ANQGSEA. The CDR3 is made up of 12 amino acids. CDR3 amino acids: CSVNRAGYEQYF. Here the CDR3 DNA reads TGCAGCGTGAACAGGGCTGGGTACGAGCAGTACTTC.

This clone was observed a single time. The chain uses TRBV19 and TRBJ1-6; tentative D call: TRBD1 (6 bases). The CDR3 loop spans 14 amino acids. CDR1 LNHDA and CDR2 SQIVND come from the germline V gene (reference sequence). The V end was cut by 1 base, the J end by 11 bases, with 12 bases between. The CDR3 bases are TGTGCCAGTAGTATAGTAGGGGGGGAGCCACCCCTCCACTTT. This translates into CASSIVGGEPPLHF. Drawing the rest from reference TRBV19 and TRBJ1-6, the complete variable domain is DGGITQSPKYLFRKEGQNVTLSCEQNLNHDAMYWYRQDPGQGLRLIYYSQIVNDFQKGDIAEGYSVSREKKESFPLTVTSAQKNPTAFYLCASSIVGGEPPLHFGNGTRLTVT.

The chain uses TRBV24-1 and TRBJ1-2, with D unclear. CDR3 length: 13 residues. Germline CDR1 reads KGHDR; CDR2 reads SFDVKD. V lost 2 bases and J lost 7, with 10 bases in between. CDR3 region: CATSDSRLGGYTF. The DNA of the CDR3 is TGTGCCACCAGTGATTCCCGGTTGGGTGGCTACACCTTC.

This clone was observed once. The chain employs TRBV7-3 and TRBJ1-1, with TRBD1 as a possible D gene (5 bases). Germline CDR1 and CDR2: SGHTA and FQGTGA. This CDR3 region has 15 residues. V lost 0 bases to trimming and J lost 0 bases, with 8 bases between them. CDR3 nucleotides: TGTGCCAGCAGCTTAACGGGGGAAGTGAACACTGAAGCTTTCTTT. This codes for CASSLTGEVNTEAFF. Filled out from reference TRBV7-3 and TRBJ1-1, the complete variable domain reads GAGVSQTPSNKVTEKGKYVELRCDPISGHTALYWYRQSLGQGPEFLIYFQGTGAADDSGLPNDRFFAVRPEGSVSTLKIQRTERGDSAVYLCASSLTGEVNTEAFFGQGTRLTVV.

The rearrangement uses TRBV7-2 and TRBJ1-4, with TRBD1 as a possible D gene (6 bases). The CDR3 sequence is 15 residues long. CDR1 and CDR2 (germline): SGHTA, FQGNSA. Trimming took 3 bases from V and 10 from J, leaving 18 bases between them. As DNA, the CDR3 is TGTGCCAGCAGCTTGAGTTCACAGGGATCAGGAAAACTGTTTTTT. Amino acids: CASSLSSQGSGKLFF.

The chain joins TRBV5-1 to TRBJ1-4; D remains ambiguous. The V gene's germline CDR1 is SGHRS and CDR2 YFSETQ. Deletions cut 5 bases from V and 4 bases from J, with 6 bases between. This CDR3 contains 12 residues. The CDR3 nucleotides read TGCGCCAGCAGGGGTCATAATGAAAAACTGTTTTTT. This sequence encodes CASRGHNEKLFF.

The genes are TRBV5-1 and TRBJ1-6; 11 bases align to TRBD1. Germline CDR1 and CDR2: SGHRS and YFSETQ. The CDR3 spans 22 residues. V was clipped by 3 bases and J by 0 bases; unmatched bases: 17. Here the CDR3 reads CASSSSSGTGGYRSSYNSPLHF. The CDR3 DNA follows: TGCGCCAGCAGCTCTTCCTCCGGGACAGGGGGTTATCGGAGCTCCTATAATTCACCCCTCCACTTT.